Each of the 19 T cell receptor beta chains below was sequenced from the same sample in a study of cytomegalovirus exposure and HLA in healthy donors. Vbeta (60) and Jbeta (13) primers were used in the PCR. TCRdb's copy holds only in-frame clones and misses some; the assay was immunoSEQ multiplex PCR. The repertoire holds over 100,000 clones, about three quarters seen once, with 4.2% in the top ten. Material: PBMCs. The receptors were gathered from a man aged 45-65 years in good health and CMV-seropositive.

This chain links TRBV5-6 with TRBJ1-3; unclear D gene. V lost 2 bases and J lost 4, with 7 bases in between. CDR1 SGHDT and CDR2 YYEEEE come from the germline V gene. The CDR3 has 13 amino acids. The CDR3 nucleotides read TGTGCCAGCAGCTTAGGCGGCGGAAACACCATATATTTT. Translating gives CASSLGGGNTIYF.

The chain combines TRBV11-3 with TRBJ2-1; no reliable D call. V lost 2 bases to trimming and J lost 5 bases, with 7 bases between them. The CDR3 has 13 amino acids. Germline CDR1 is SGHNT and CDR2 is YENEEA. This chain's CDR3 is CASSLTSDNEQFF. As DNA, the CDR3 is TGTGCCAGCAGCTTAACTTCTGACAATGAGCAGTTCTTC.

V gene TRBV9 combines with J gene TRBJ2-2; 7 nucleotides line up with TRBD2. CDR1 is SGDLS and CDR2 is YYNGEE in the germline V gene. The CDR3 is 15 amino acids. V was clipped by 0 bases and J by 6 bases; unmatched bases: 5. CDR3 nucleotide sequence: TGTGCCAGCAGCGTAGAAAGCGGGGTCCCCGGGGAGCTGTTTTTT. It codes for CASSVESGVPGELFF.

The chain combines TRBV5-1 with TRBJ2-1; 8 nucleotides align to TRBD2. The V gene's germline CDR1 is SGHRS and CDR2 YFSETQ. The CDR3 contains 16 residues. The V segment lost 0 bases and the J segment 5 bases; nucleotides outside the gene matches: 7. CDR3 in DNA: TGCGCCAGCAGCTTGGTAGGGACTAGGGGGGACAATGAGCAGTTCTTC. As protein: CASSLVGTRGDNEQFF.

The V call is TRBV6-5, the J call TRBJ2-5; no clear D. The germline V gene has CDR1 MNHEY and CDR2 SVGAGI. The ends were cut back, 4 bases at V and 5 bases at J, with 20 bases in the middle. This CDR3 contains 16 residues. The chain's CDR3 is CASSSRYISTGETQYF. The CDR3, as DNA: TGTGCCAGCAGTTCACGTTACATTAGCACGGGTGAGACCCAGTACTTC.

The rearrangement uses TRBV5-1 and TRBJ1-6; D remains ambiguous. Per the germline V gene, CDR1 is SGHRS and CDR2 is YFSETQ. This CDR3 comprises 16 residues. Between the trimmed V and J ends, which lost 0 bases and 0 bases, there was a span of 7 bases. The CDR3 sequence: CASSLVGSSYNSPLHF. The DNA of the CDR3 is TGCGCCAGCAGCTTGGTGGGCAGCTCCTATAATTCACCCCTCCACTTT.

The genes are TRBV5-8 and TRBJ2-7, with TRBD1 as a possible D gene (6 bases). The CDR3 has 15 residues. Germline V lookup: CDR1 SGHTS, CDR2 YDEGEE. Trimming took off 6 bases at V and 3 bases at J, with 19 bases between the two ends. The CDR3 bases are TGTGCCAGCACCCCTTGGGGCGGACAGTACTACGAGCAGTACTTC. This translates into CASTPWGGQYYEQYF.

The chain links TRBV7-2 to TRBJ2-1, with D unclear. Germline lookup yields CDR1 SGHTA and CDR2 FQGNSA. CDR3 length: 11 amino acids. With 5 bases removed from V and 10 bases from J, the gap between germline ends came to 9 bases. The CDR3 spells CASSRQWEQFF. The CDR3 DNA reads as TGTGCCAGCAGCCGCCAGTGGGAGCAGTTCTTC.

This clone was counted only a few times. The CDR3 region has the DNA TGTGCCAGCAGCTTAGCCCTCAATGAGCAGTTCTTC. Translating gives CASSLALNEQFF. The chain links TRBV7-9 to TRBJ2-1; D remains unclear. This CDR3 contains 12 residues. Germline CDR1 is SEHNR and CDR2 is FQNEAQ (reference sequence). V was clipped by 0 bases and J by 6 bases, with 3 bases between them. Full variable domain (rest looked up from reference TRBV7-9 and TRBJ2-1): DTGVSQNPRHKITKRGQNVTFRCDPISEHNRLYWYRQTLGQGPEFLTYFQNEAQLEKSRLLSDRFSAERPKGSFSTLEIQRTEQGDSAMYLCASSLALNEQFFGPGTRLTVL.

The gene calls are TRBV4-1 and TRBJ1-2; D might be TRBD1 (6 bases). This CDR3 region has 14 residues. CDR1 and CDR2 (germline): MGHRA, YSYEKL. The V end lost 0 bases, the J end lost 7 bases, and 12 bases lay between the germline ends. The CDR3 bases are TGCGCCAGCAGCCAAGATTTGGGGGCTGGTGGCTACACCTTC. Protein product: CASSQDLGAGGYTF.

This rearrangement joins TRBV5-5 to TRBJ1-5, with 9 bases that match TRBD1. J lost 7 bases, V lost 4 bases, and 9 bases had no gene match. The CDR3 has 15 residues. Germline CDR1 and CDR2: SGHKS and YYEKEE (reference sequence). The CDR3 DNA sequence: TGTGCCAGCAGCCCCCGGACAGGGGAAGGCCAGCCCCAGCATTTT. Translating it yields CASSPRTGEGQPQHF.

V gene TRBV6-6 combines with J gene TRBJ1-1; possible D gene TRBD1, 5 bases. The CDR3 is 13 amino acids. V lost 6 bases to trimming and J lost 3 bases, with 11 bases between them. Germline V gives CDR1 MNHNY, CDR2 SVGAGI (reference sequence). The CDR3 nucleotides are TGTGCCAGCAGCTTCTCGGGGGACACTGAAGCTTTCTTT. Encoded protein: CASSFSGDTEAFF.

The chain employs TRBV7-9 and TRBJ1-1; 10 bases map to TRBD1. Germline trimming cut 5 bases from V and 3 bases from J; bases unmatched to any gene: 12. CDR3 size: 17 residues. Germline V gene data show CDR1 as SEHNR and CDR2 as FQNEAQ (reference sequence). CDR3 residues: CASSPDRGRGRYTEAFF. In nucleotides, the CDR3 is TGTGCCAGCAGCCCCGACAGGGGGCGCGGGCGGTACACTGAAGCTTTCTTT.

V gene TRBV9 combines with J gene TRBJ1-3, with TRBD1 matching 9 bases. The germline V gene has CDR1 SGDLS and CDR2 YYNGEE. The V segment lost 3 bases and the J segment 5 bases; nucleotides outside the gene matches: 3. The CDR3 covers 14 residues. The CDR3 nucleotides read TGTGCCAGCAGCGCACAGGGGGCAAGAAACACCATATATTTT. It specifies CASSAQGARNTIYF.

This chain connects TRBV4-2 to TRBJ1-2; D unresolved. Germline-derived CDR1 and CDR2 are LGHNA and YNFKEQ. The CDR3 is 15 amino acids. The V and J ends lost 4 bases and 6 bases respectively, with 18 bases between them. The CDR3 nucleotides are TGTGCCAGCAGCCTGGGCCAGGCGCGCCCCGATGGCTACACCTTC. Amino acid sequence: CASSLGQARPDGYTF.

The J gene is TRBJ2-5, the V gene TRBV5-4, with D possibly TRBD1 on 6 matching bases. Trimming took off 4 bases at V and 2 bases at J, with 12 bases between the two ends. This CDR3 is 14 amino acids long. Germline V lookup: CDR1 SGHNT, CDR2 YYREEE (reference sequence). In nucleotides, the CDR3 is TGTGCCAGCAGCCCACAGGGCTTACAAGAGACCCAGTACTTC. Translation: CASSPQGLQETQYF.

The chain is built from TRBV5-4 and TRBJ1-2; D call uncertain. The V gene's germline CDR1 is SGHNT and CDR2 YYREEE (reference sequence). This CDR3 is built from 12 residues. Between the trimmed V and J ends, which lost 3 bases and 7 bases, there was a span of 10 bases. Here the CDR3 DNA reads TGTGCCAGCAGCTGGGAGGCGGGTGGCTACACCTTC. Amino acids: CASSWEAGGYTF.

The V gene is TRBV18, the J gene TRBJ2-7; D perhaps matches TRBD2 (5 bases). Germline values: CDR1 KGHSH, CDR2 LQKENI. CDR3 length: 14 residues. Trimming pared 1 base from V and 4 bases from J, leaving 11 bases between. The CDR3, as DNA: TGTGCCAGCTCACCACTCGGGGATAGTTACGAGCAGTACTTC. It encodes CASSPLGDSYEQYF.

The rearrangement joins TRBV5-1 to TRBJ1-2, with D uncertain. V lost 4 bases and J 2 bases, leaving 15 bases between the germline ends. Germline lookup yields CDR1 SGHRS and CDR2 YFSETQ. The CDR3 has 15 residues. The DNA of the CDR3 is TGCGCCAGCAGCCCAGACACAAGCTTCAACTATGGCTACACCTTC. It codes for CASSPDTSFNYGYTF. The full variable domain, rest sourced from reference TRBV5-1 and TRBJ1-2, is KAGVTQTPRYLIKTRGQQVTLSCSPISGHRSVSWYQQTPGQGLQFLFEYFSETQRNKGNFPGRFSGRQFSNSRSEMNVSTLELGDSALYLCASSPDTSFNYGYTFGSGTRLTVV.